This T cell receptor (beta chain) was captured by sequencing in a study of blood T cell repertoires in COVID-19. Measured with immunoSEQ multiplex PCR; TCRdb has only the in-frame clones, and not every one. The table shows some 65,000 clones, with about 86% occurring only once. CDR3 length: 15 residues. From germline, CDR1 is SGHAT and CDR2 FQDESV (reference sequence). The V end was cut by 7 bases, the J end by 1 base, with 16 bases between. Sequenced sample: peripheral blood. The V gene is TRBV11-1, the J gene TRBJ1-1, with D tentatively TRBD1 (6 bases). This receptor was obtained from a man between 35 and 55 years old with COVID-19, enrolled during active disease. The CDR3 here is CASIRLQGANTEAFF. The CDR3 nucleotides read TGTGCCAGCATAAGGCTACAGGGAGCGAACACTGAAGCTTTCTTT.